This TCR beta chain was obtained from a study of technical replicates of blood from a few donors. This CDR3 has 14 residues. Germline V gene sequence: CDR1 SGHRS, CDR2 YFSETQ. Trimming took 4 bases from V and 4 from J; bases not matched to a gene: 7. Only in-frame clones appear in the TCRdb table, and some are missing; sequencing was by immunoSEQ multiplex PCR. In the table there are 50,000 or so clones, around 90% of which are singletons. The chain uses TRBV5-1 and TRBJ1-2, with 7 bases fitting TRBD1. This receptor was taken from a human donor in good health. Some clones in this sample may be carry-over from other donors' samples. Material: PBMCs. The DNA for the CDR3 is TGCGCCAGCAGCATTGACAGGGCAATCTATGGCTACACCTTC. Translating gives CASSIDRAIYGYTF.